This T cell receptor beta chain was sequenced in a study of post-analysis software for immune sequencing data. The study's findings and limits: Roughly five TRBV segments appeared more often in patients than in controls, and TRBV5-6, TRBV5-1 and TRBV20-1 were among these. Diversity measured as normalized Chao1 was significantly lower in multiple sclerosis patients than in controls.

CDR3 length: 14 residues. The V gene lost 5 bases and the J gene lost 5 bases, with 18 bases spanning the gap. Germline loops: CDR1 SQVTM, CDR2 ANQGSEA. This clonotype was counted a few times. Its antigen remains unknown. Unique molecular identifiers were present in the TCR beta cDNA libraries. Using its own MiXCR run on the PCR reads, TCRdb lists one record per CDR3 protein. The table has roughly 700,000 distinct CDR3 sequences, 30% seen once. This receptor was obtained from a girl aged 5 to 17 with multiple sclerosis. The sample consisted of blood. The rearrangement links TRBV29-1 to TRBJ1-2, with D maybe TRBD1 (6 bases). The CDR3 DNA reads as TGCAGCGTTATACAGGGACCCAGAGGGTATGGCTACACCTTC. Its translation is CSVIQGPRGYGYTF.